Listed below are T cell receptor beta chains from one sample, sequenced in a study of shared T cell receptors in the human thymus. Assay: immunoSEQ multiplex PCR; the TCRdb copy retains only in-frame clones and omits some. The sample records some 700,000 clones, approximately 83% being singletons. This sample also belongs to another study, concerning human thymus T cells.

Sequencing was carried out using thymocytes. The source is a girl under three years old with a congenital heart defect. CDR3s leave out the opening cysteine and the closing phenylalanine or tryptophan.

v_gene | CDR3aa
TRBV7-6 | ASSLAGTGGQEAF
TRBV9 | ASSSGTGPRRNTDTQY
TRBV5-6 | ASSFAGTNNEQF
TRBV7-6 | ASSLGGDGDTQY
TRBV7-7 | ASSSGLAGFTDTQY
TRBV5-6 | ASSLLRPSGTYEQY
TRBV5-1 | ASSLAPALGTRREKLF
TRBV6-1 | ASSENWDRVHYEQY
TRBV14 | ASSQDRGGETQY
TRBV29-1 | SVPNVADGKSSSTDTQY
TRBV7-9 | ASSPLAGGQSEAF
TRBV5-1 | ASSLGIRGSPLH
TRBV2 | ASSKEGVGYT
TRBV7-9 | ASSPRGSYGYT
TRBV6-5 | ASKVAGSPYEQY
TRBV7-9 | ASSLGDSGTNQPQH
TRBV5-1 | ASSCPRQVGQETQY
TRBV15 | ATSREGREQGAPGELF
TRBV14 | ASSPAGLAGYNEQF
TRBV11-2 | ASSSWIASYEQY
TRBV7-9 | ASSLVGTGRTDTQY
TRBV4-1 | ASSQRDRGSYNSPLH
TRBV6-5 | ASSYSRSKRVELF
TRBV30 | AWSSGDPSGNTIY